This record covers a single T cell receptor beta chain. Original processing notes: Using reference gene primer amplification, nucleated cell counts were estimated. Generated by immunoSEQ multiplex PCR, the TCRdb table keeps only in-frame clones and is missing some. That table furnishes V, J and clone size, whereas the DNA furnished D and trimming. Among approximately 250,000 clones, roughly 84% were seen once, and the ten largest hold around 4%. This sample is part of a study of blood T cell repertoires in COVID-19. Study overall: Acute and convalescent COVID-19 samples came from the United States, Italy and Spain. The cDNA or gDNA used as material had been derived from T cells, B-cell-depleted T cells, or PBMCs.

This TCR came from a man between 60 and 75 years old with acute or convalescent COVID-19. The material sequenced was peripheral blood.

The CDR3 reads CASSGQGRKYF. The CDR3 coding sequence is TGTGCCAGCAGCGGACAGGGTAGGAAGTATTTT. This sequence joins TRBV27 and TRBJ2-3; 8 bases line up with TRBD1. Germline V CDR1 and CDR2: MNHEY, SMNVEV (reference sequence). The trim removed 6 bases at V and 13 bases at J, leaving 6 bases unmatched. There are 11 residues in the CDR3.